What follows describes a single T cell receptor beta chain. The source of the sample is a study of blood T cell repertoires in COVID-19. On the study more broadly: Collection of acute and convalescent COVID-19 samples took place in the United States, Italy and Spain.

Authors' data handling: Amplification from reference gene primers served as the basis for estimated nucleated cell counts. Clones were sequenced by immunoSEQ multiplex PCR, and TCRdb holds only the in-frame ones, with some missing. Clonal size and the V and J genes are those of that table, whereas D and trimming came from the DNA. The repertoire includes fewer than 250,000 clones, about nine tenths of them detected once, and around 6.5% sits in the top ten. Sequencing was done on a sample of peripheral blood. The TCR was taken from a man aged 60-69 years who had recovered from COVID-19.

The DNA of the CDR3 is TGCGCCAGCAGCCAAAGACGCTCAGGGGGACCCTACAATGAGCAGTTCTTC. The encoded protein is CASSQRRSGGPYNEQFF. The rearrangement links TRBV4-3 to TRBJ2-1; 7 bases fit TRBD1. This CDR3 is built from 17 residues. Trimming cost V 2 bases and J 2 bases; bases outside gene matches: 9. Germline CDR1 and CDR2: LGHNA and YSLEER.